This TCR beta chain stems from a study of T-cell memory formation after mild COVID-19 listed by TCRdb under 2021. About the investigation overall: TCR sequence clusters from the two donors were largely donor specific. Longitudinal TCRalpha and TCRbeta repertoire sequencing tracked T-cell clones expanding and contracting after mild COVID-19 in a couple of donors. The cohort was made up of two young adult volunteers, one female and one male, who were previously healthy. The paper's findings and limits, for the study overall: The second-wave clones that peaked on day 37 were not confirmed to be SARS-CoV-2 specific. Contracting CD4+ clones turned up mainly in the CM and EM memory subsets, whereas EMRA was where CD8+ clones were enriched. Some responding clones were detected in pre-infection memory, suggesting pre-existing cross-reactive memory T cells joined the SARS-CoV-2 response. The study covered only a couple of mild cases, and larger cohorts including severe cases with pre-infection samples were considered necessary. Clones contracting from day 15 to 85 had balanced CD4/CD8 phenotypes, while a second wave expanding from day 15 to 37 was biased towards CD4+.

The cysteine opens and the phenylalanine closes a CDR3 of 13 amino acids. Just the 39-base CDR3 DNA is kept, in frame starting at base 1. V is clipped by 11 bases and J by 0 bases, and the sequence between their germline boundaries is 11 bases long. This sample was sequenced with an Illumina NovaSeq 6000. Using 5'RACE with constant-segment primers, TCRalpha and TCRbeta cDNA libraries were constructed, with sample barcodes and unique molecular identifiers added in the process. RNA was extracted from every sample with Trizol reagent. The libraries were amplified in two PCR steps, and the second step added a second sample barcode and Illumina TruSeq adapters. Libraries were sequenced on an Illumina NovaSeq with 2 x 150 bp paired-end reads. Regarding the original processing steps: The reads were demultiplexed and collapsed into UMI-guided consensus sequences using migec v1.2.7. Using mixcr v2.1.11, the UMI consensuses were aligned to TRA and TRB V and J templates and assembled into clonotypes. A clonotype was counted as expanded or contracted only when both edgeR and NoisET called the clonotype significant, with the noise models trained on biological replicates. For edgeR calls, a false discovery rate-adjusted p below 0.01 and a log2 fold-change threshold of 1 were applied. As an exploratory analysis of dynamics, max-normalized trajectories of the 1000 most abundant clonotypes were examined by PCA with hierarchical clustering. Each responding clone was given a CD4 or CD8 phenotype based on the CD4+ and CD8+ repertoires, which had been sequenced separately. TCRdb cleaned the public reads at Q25 with fastp, built clones with MiXCR and kept in-frame beta chains. Merged by CDR3 protein, the rows form single entries marked with the most common genes and DNA. The V and J calls, along with clone size, are taken from TCRdb and not from the paper's own processing. Counted in this sample were around 90,000 distinct CDR3 sequences; about 13% of them appeared once. The top ten constitute 25% to 35% of the sample.

This clonotype turned up a few times. The antigen it binds to is not known. Base qualities are not provided; no much larger clone lies one nucleotide away. Ficoll-Paque density gradient centrifugation was the method used to isolate PBMCs. The source is an adult woman who had mild COVID-19 (a few samples of this study predate the infection). The sample titles of this study are shuffled in the database, so cell type and time point are left out; the donor was told from shared clones. Input material: PBMCs or a T cell subset sorted from them (not recorded which). The chain is made from TRBV12-3 or TRBV12-4 and TRBJ2-1, and possibly TRBD1, on 7 matching bases. The DNA sequence is as follows: TGTGCCGCAGGGGGGAGCTCCTACAATGAGCAGTTCTTC. Its translation reads: CAAGGSSYNEQFF.